This T cell receptor beta chain was captured by sequencing in a study of blood T cell repertoires in COVID-19. At the level of the study: Sites in the United States, Italy and Spain provided acute and convalescent COVID-19 samples.

The method was immunoSEQ multiplex PCR; TCRdb's version includes in-frame clones alone and lacks a portion of them. Of approximately 210,000 clones detected, roughly 88% appear once; the ten largest clones hold roughly 5.6%. The germline V gene has CDR1 SQVTM and CDR2 ANQGSEA. The V gene lost 6 bases and the J gene lost 1 base, with 15 bases spanning the gap. This CDR3 is built from 14 residues. Input material: peripheral blood. The receptor was derived from a woman aged 35 to 49 who had recovered from COVID-19. This chain joins TRBV29-1 and TRBJ1-1; possible D gene TRBD1, 5 bases. The CDR3 protein is CSVPRQGPNTEAFF. Here the CDR3 DNA reads TGCAGCGTGCCGCGGCAGGGTCCGAACACTGAAGCTTTCTTT.